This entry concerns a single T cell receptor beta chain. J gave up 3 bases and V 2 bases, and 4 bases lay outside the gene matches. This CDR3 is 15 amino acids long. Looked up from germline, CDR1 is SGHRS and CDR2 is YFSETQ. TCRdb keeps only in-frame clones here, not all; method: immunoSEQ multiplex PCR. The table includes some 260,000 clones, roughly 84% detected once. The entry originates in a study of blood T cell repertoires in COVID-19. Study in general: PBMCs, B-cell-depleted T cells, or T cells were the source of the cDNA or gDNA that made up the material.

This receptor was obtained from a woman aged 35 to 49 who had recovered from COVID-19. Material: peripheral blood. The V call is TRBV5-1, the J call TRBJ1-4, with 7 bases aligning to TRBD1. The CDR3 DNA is TGCGCCAGCAGCTTACAACAGGGGCCTAATGAAAAACTGTTTTTT. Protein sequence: CASSLQQGPNEKLFF.